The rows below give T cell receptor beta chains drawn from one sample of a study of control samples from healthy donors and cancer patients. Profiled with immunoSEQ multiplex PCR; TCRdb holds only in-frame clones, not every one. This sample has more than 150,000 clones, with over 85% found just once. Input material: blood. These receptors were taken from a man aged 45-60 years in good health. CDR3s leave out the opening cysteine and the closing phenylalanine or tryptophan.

CDR3: ASSLAGGGSLYEQY; V: TRBV5-1; J: TRBJ2-7
CDR3: ASSFAGTEAF; V: TRBV12-3/TRBV12-4; J: TRBJ1-1
CDR3: SVHLAGGTDTQY; V: TRBV29-1; J: TRBJ2-3
CDR3: ASSPRSANTGELF; V: TRBV9; J: TRBJ2-2
CDR3: ASSIDLLTGGHQPQH; V: TRBV19; J: TRBJ1-5
CDR3: ASSLNPPGVPFGYT; V: TRBV27; J: TRBJ1-2
CDR3: ASAAQQETQY; V: TRBV6-5; J: TRBJ2-5
CDR3: ASSFFGRDGGELF; V: TRBV6-6; J: TRBJ2-2
CDR3: ASSLEGAGEAF; V: TRBV5-1; J: TRBJ1-1
CDR3: ATRSGMTETQY; V: TRBV28; J: TRBJ2-5
CDR3: ASSYLGQGNNPLTDTQY; V: TRBV5-1; J: TRBJ2-3
CDR3: ASSLGGLPTNQPQH; V: TRBV7-2; J: TRBJ1-5
CDR3: ASSLSVTVQETQY; V: TRBV7-2; J: TRBJ2-5
CDR3: AWRRDGTGELF; V: TRBV30; J: TRBJ2-2
CDR3: AWSVLSYEQY; V: TRBV30; J: TRBJ2-7